The 30 T cell receptor beta chains below all came from one sample that was sequenced in a study of beta chain features in type 1 diabetes. Points from the study as a whole: Type 1 diabetes patients had moderately but significantly shorter TCRB CDR3s in all four CD4+ subsets.

No antigen has been identified for these receptors. Sequencing targeted expressed TCRB transcripts, as all isolated RNA had been reverse transcribed. TCRdb keeps only in-frame clones here, not all; method: immunoSEQ multiplex PCR. The data show a few hundred thousand clones, over 8.5% seen once. Sequenced sample: central memory CD4+ T cells from blood. The receptors were sampled from a young man with type 1 diabetes.

This clone was counted at least ten times. The CDR3 is CAISESPGENTEAFF. DNA for the CDR3: TGTGCCATCAGTGAGTCGCCCGGGGAGAACACTGAAGCTTTCTTT. The genes are TRBV10-3 and TRBJ1-1; the D is unclear. CDR3 size: 15 residues. The germline V gene encodes CDR1 ENHRY and CDR2 SYGVKD. V was clipped by 0 bases and J by 1 base, with 9 bases between them.

In regard to this clone: The junction departs from germline at one end; a sequencing error may be responsible. The chain recombines TRBV7-7 with TRBJ2-5, with D perhaps given as TRBD1 or TRBD2 (5 bases each). The CDR3 is made up of 13 amino acids. Per the germline V gene, CDR1 is SSHAT and CDR2 is FNYEAQ (reference sequence). CDR3 bases: TGTGCTAGCAGCTTGGGACACCAAGAGACCCAGTACTTC. This encodes CASSLGHQETQYF.

There are a few counts of this clone. This chain joins TRBV19 and TRBJ1-4; D unclear. In germline, CDR1 is LNHDA, CDR2 SQIVND (reference sequence). The CDR3 loop spans 12 amino acids. V lost 5 bases and J 5 bases, leaving 6 bases between the germline ends. The CDR3 protein is CASSSVNEKLFF. The DNA of the CDR3 is TGTGCCAGTAGTTCGGTAAATGAAAAACTGTTTTTT.

V and J are TRBV5-6 and TRBJ2-3; 8 nucleotides match TRBD2. CDR1 and CDR2 from the germline V gene are SGHDT and YYEEEE. The CDR3 is 15 residues long. J gave up 1 base and V 1 base, and 2 bases lay outside the gene matches. Here the CDR3 DNA reads TGTGCCAGCAGCTTGAGCGGGAGAGGCACAGATACGCAGTATTTT. It encodes CASSLSGRGTDTQYF.

CDR3 DNA: TGTGCCGGCGAGCGGAGCTCCTACAATGAGCAGTTCTTC. This codes for CAGERSSYNEQFF. The chain combines TRBV7-8 with TRBJ2-1, with D maybe TRBD2 (5 bases). The V and J ends lost 11 bases and 0 bases respectively, with 11 bases between them. This CDR3 has 13 residues. Germline V CDR1 and CDR2: SGHVS, FQNEAQ.

This clone came up a few times. CDR3 coding DNA: TGTGCCAGCAGCTTGCCCGGCAGGGGCTACAATGAGCAGTTCTTC. Its protein product is CASSLPGRGYNEQFF. This chain uses TRBV5-6 with TRBJ2-1; D may be TRBD1 (6 bases). Germline V gene sequence: CDR1 SGHDT, CDR2 YYEEEE. This CDR3 has 15 amino acids. Trimming pared 1 base from V and 3 bases from J, leaving 11 bases between. The full variable domain, in which reference TRBV5-6 and TRBJ2-1 provide the parts outside the CDR3, is DAGVTQSPTHLIKTRGQQVTLRCSPKSGHDTVSWYQQALGQGPQFIFQYYEEEERQRGNFPDRFSGHQFPNYSSELNVNALLLGDSALYLCASSLPGRGYNEQFFGPGTRLTVL.

The CDR3: CASSGTSPQYF. In nucleotides, the CDR3 is TGCGCCAGCAGCGGGACTAGCCCCCAGTACTTC. The chain is built from TRBV5-1 and TRBJ2-5, with 9 bases identical to TRBD2. The CDR3 runs 11 residues. The V and J ends lost 4 bases and 9 bases, in that order; junction bases with no gene match: 1. In germline, CDR1 is SGHRS, CDR2 YFSETQ.

This clone was observed a handful of times. The V call is TRBV4-2, the J call TRBJ2-3; possible D gene TRBD2, 6 bases. V was cut by 5 bases and J by 1 base, with 16 bases left in between. This CDR3 has 16 residues. Germline assignment: CDR1 LGHNA and CDR2 YNFKEQ. The CDR3 bases are TGTGCCAGCAGCACCCAGAGCGGGCTCCGCACAGATACGCAGTATTTT. This sequence encodes CASSTQSGLRTDTQYF.

This chain joins TRBV28 and TRBJ2-5; D possibly corresponds to TRBD1 (6 bases). TRBJ2-7 explains the end of the DNA better; the J call may be wrong. Germline CDR1 reads MDHEN; CDR2 reads SYDVKM. CDR3 length: 13 amino acids. CDR3 amino acids: CASSYYNRVEQYF. The CDR3 DNA sequence: TGTGCCAGCAGTTATTACAACAGGGTCGAGCAGTACTTC.

The chain carries TRBV7-2 and TRBJ2-1; 9 nucleotides line up with TRBD1. J lost 7 bases, V lost 5 bases, and 6 bases had no gene match. Germline V gene lookup returns CDR1 SGHTA and CDR2 FQGNSA. The CDR3 is 14 residues long. The CDR3 DNA sequence: TGTGCCAGCAGCCCCGGGACAGGGAGGAATGAGCAGTTCTTC. This sequence encodes CASSPGTGRNEQFF.

At least ten counts were recorded for this clone. This chain's CDR3 is CASSPEIAQAEQYF. The CDR3 coding sequence is TGTGCCAGCTCACCTGAAATCGCCCAGGCGGAGCAGTACTTC. The chain links TRBV18 to TRBJ2-7; no firm D call. Per germline, CDR1 KGHSH and CDR2 LQKENI. This CDR3 region has 14 residues. With 3 bases removed from V and 7 bases from J, the gap between germline ends came to 16 bases.

This clone was recorded at least ten times. The chain couples TRBV7-2 to TRBJ2-3, with D tentatively TRBD1 (6 bases). Trimming stripped 5 bases from V and 0 bases from J, with 12 bases between. The germline gives CDR1 SGHTA, CDR2 FQGNSA. This CDR3 is built from 15 residues. For the CDR3, the DNA is TGTGCCAGCAGCGTGGACAGTGCTAGCACAGATACGCAGTATTTT. Translation: CASSVDSASTDTQYF.

This clone was seen a few times. Different DNA sequences within this sample yield the same CDR3. J is TRBJ2-1 and V is TRBV28; D gene ambiguous. This CDR3 region has 13 residues. Germline V gene data show CDR1 as MDHEN and CDR2 as SYDVKM. V dropped 3 bases and J dropped 0 bases, with 3 bases sitting between them. CDR3 nucleotide sequence: TGTGCCAGCAGTTTGGACTCCTACAATGAGCAGTTCTTC. This gives the protein CASSLDSYNEQFF.

V and J are TRBV7-8 and TRBJ2-7; a possible D gene is TRBD2 (7 bases). Germline V gene data show CDR1 as SGHVS and CDR2 as FQNEAQ. The CDR3 is made up of 15 amino acids. Deletions cut 6 bases from V and 5 bases from J, with 20 bases between. The CDR3: CASSFRRGTKDEQYF. CDR3 DNA: TGTGCCAGCAGTTTCCGGCGGGGGACAAAGGACGAGCAGTACTTC.

This clone was recorded many times. V gene TRBV7-2 combines with J gene TRBJ2-5; TRBD2 aligns across 11 bases. The CDR3 contains 14 residues. Germline loops: CDR1 SGHTA, CDR2 FQGNSA. V lost 5 bases to trimming and J lost 7 bases; unmatched junction nucleotides: 6. CDR3 sequence (DNA): TGTGCCAGCAGCGCCGGACTAGCGGGCTGGACCCAGTACTTC. This translates into CASSAGLAGWTQYF.

In nucleotides, the CDR3 is TGTGCCAGCTCACCAGAGGCGGGGAGTGGTGGCTACACCTTC. This translates into CASSPEAGSGGYTF. The rearrangement uses TRBV18 and TRBJ1-2; D gene uncertain. The germline CDR1 and CDR2 sequences are KGHSH and LQKENI. V was clipped by 2 bases and J by 7 bases, with 14 bases between them. The CDR3 has 14 residues.

In this sample, this clone turned up a few times. The V gene is TRBV6-1, the J gene TRBJ2-7; TRBD2 might be the D (6 bases). Germline V gives CDR1 MNHNS, CDR2 SASEGT. V was cut by 6 bases and J by 0 bases, with 15 bases left in between. The CDR3 loop spans 15 amino acids. The CDR3: CASRLGHGSSYEQYF. The CDR3 nucleotides read TGTGCCAGCAGGCTAGGCCACGGGAGCTCCTACGAGCAGTACTTC.

This sequence joins TRBV7-2 and TRBJ2-5; D is uncertain. V lost 3 bases, J lost 7 bases, and 9 bases lay in between. Germline CDR1 is SGHTA and CDR2 is FQGNSA. CDR3 length: 12 residues. CDR3 region: CASSFPSSTQYF. CDR3 DNA: TGTGCCAGCAGCTTCCCCTCGTCGACCCAGTACTTC.

CDR3: CASRTLDSVKGNQPQHF. The CDR3 bases are TGTGCCAGTAGAACTCTGGACAGTGTCAAAGGGAATCAGCCCCAGCATTTT. The J gene is TRBJ1-5, the V gene TRBV19; D may be TRBD1 (6 bases). Germline V gene data show CDR1 as LNHDA and CDR2 as SQIVND (reference sequence). V dropped 6 bases and J dropped 4 bases, with 22 bases sitting between them. This CDR3 is 17 amino acids long. The entire variable domain, with the rest obtained from reference TRBV19 and TRBJ1-5, is as follows: DGGITQSPKYLFRKEGQNVTLSCEQNLNHDAMYWYRQDPGQGLRLIYYSQIVNDFQKGDIAEGYSVSREKKESFPLTVTSAQKNPTAFYLCASRTLDSVKGNQPQHFGDGTRLSIL.

This chain uses TRBV28 with TRBJ1-2, with D possibly being TRBD1 (6 bases). The length of the CDR3 is 12 residues. Germline values: CDR1 MDHEN, CDR2 SYDVKM. V was pared by 2 bases and J by 7 bases, with 8 bases between. For the CDR3, the DNA is TGTGCCAGCAGTTTAACAGGGCGTGGCTACACCTTC. Residues: CASSLTGRGYTF.

The chain uses TRBV19 and TRBJ2-6; D may correspond to TRBD1 or TRBD2 (5 bases each). The V gene's germline CDR1 is LNHDA and CDR2 SQIVND (reference sequence). The CDR3 totals 15 residues. Trimming left V 6 bases short and J 9 bases short, with 18 bases between. The CDR3: CASSLRDGHFNVLTF. DNA of the CDR3: TGTGCCAGTAGCTTGAGGGACGGACACTTCAACGTCCTGACTTTC.

The rearrangement links TRBV7-9 to TRBJ2-3; D is undetermined. The CDR3 runs 15 residues. V dropped 3 bases and J dropped 6 bases, with 16 bases sitting between them. CDR1 SEHNR and CDR2 FQNEAQ come from the germline V gene (reference sequence). The CDR3 spells CASSFQARRLDTQYF. In DNA form, the CDR3 reads TGTGCCAGCAGCTTTCAGGCCAGAAGGTTGGATACGCAGTATTTT.

This clone has just a few counts. The J gene is TRBJ2-1, the V gene TRBV6-6; D gene unclear. The V gene's germline CDR1 is MNHNY and CDR2 SVGAGI (reference sequence). There are 15 residues in the CDR3. The V gene lost 4 bases and the J gene lost 6 bases, with 16 bases spanning the gap. In nucleotides, the CDR3 is TGTGCCAGCAGTTCCGACCCCAATCCCTCCAATGAGCAGTTCTTC. Protein sequence: CASSSDPNPSNEQFF.

This clone was seen repeatedly, ten times or more. V is TRBV5-1 and J is TRBJ1-1; no reliable D call. Germline CDR1 and CDR2: SGHRS and YFSETQ. V was trimmed by 0 bases and J by 1 base, leaving 7 bases between them. The CDR3 consists of 14 residues. The CDR3 DNA follows: TGCGCCAGCAGCTTGGGGCACAAGAACACTGAAGCTTTCTTT. Translated, it gives CASSLGHKNTEAFF.

V is TRBV5-1 and J is TRBJ1-2; D is unclear. Looked up from germline, CDR1 is SGHRS and CDR2 is YFSETQ. The V end lost 0 bases, the J end lost 4 bases, and 7 bases lay between the germline ends. This CDR3 has 13 amino acids. The CDR3 DNA reads as TGCGCCAGCAGCTTGGATATCAGCTATGGCTACACCTTC. It is translated as CASSLDISYGYTF.

The chain uses TRBV7-3 and TRBJ2-5; 12 bases align to TRBD1. The J call is doubtful: the DNA matches TRBJ2-7 better. This CDR3 comprises 14 residues. The germline gives CDR1 SGHTA, CDR2 FQGTGA. The CDR3 is CASSSGQGAAEQYF. CDR3 coding DNA: TGTGCCAGCAGCTCGGGACAGGGGGCTGCCGAGCAGTACTTC.

CDR3 sequence (DNA): TGCAGCGTTGTGGCAGGGGGGGACGAGCAGTACTTC. As protein: CSVVAGGDEQYF. The chain uses TRBV29-1 and TRBJ2-7, with D possibly called TRBD1 or TRBD2 (7 bases each). CDR3 length: 12 residues. Germline assignment: CDR1 SQVTM and CDR2 ANQGSEA. V lost 4 bases, J lost 5 bases, and 12 bases lay in between.

The chain couples TRBV7-3 to TRBJ2-6; D not certain. The germline V gene encodes CDR1 SGHTA and CDR2 FQGTGA. The CDR3 has 16 residues. Trimming took 3 bases from V and 0 from J, leaving 9 bases between them. CDR3 coding DNA: TGTGCCAGCAGCTTCGGGCCTTTCTCTGGGGCCAACGTCCTGACTTTC. Translated: CASSFGPFSGANVLTF.

CDR3: CASTLDTAEAFF. In DNA, the CDR3 is TGTGCCAGCACTTTGGACACCGCTGAAGCTTTCTTT. The chain has TRBV28 and TRBJ1-1, with D possibly being TRBD1 (5 bases). V lost 7 bases and J 6 bases, leaving 12 bases between the germline ends. The CDR3 is made up of 12 amino acids. Germline CDR1 MDHEN, CDR2 SYDVKM. The full variable domain, rest sourced from reference TRBV28 and TRBJ1-1, is DVKVTQSSRYLVKRTGEKVFLECVQDMDHENMFWYRQDPGLGLRLIYFSYDVKMKEKGDIPEGYSVSREKKERFSLILESASTNQTSMYLCASTLDTAEAFFGQGTRLTVV.

This clone has just a few counts. This CDR3 reads CASSQDRNYEQYF. CDR3 in DNA: TGTGCCAGCAGCCAAGACAGAAACTACGAGCAGTACTTC. The rearrangement joins TRBV7-7 to TRBJ2-7; D possibly corresponds to TRBD1 (5 bases). Germline-derived CDR1 and CDR2 are SSHAT and FNYEAQ (reference sequence). This CDR3 contains 13 residues. Trimming pared 5 bases from V and 3 bases from J, leaving 11 bases between.